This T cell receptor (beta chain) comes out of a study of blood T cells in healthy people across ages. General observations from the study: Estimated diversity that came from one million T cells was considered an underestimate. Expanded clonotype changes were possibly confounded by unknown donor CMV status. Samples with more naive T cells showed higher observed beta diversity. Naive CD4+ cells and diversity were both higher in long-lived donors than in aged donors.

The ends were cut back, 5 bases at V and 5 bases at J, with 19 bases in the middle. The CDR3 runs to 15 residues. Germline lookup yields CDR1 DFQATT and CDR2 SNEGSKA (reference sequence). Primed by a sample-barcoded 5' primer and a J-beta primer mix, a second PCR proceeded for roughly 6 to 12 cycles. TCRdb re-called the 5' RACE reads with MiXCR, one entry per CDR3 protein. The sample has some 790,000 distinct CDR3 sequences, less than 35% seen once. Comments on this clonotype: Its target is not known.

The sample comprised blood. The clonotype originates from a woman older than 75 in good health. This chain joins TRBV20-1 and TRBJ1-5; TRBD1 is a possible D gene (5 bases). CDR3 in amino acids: CSAPPGGRADQPQHF. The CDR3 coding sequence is TGCAGTGCTCCCCCCGGGGGGAGGGCGGATCAGCCCCAGCATTTT.